This entry is about one T cell receptor (beta chain). Its recognized antigen is unknown. One base away there is no much larger clone; base qualities are not given. A patient counted as having stable Graves' hyperthyroidism if no progression to ophthalmopathy occurred over 18 months of follow-up. Hyperthyroidism patients were newly diagnosed, with disease duration under 2 months, and aged 18 to 65 years. Patients with uncontrolled infections, other autoimmune diseases, pregnancy or lactation were excluded. Clinical symptoms, serum thyroxine and TRAb, thyroid ultrasound, and orbital computed tomography formed the basis for the diagnoses. Ficoll-Paque density gradient centrifugation was used to isolate PBMCs from around 10 ml of fresh peripheral blood. Trizol reagent was used to extract total RNA, and RNA quality was then checked on an Agilent 2100 Bioanalyzer. The TCR beta CDR3 regions were amplified from RNA transcripts. The TCR CDR3 was subjected to a first round of RT-PCR using the HTBI primer set and the Qiagen OneStep RT-PCR kit. The libraries were constructed in a second round of multiplex PCR and then size-selected and purified. Sequencing of the libraries was done on an Illumina HiSeq2000 using paired-end 100 bp reads. Under the source paper's analysis protocol: SOAPnuke was used to process the raw data, with reads discarded if the reads contained adapters or uncalled bases, had a mean Phred below 15, or lacked an exact constant-primer or identifier match. High-quality paired reads were merged with COPE v1.2.5, and unique nucleotide sequences were defined as clonotypes. Clonotypes were aligned to IMGT TRBV, TRBD and TRBJ reference segments using MiTCR v1.1. The analysis included only V-J combinations with a frequency above 0.0001, which together covered 99% to 99.2% of the repertoires. The TCS score was defined as F50 (clonal expansion) divided by E x V (chaos), with BLOSUM62-based TCRdist calculated between CDR3 peptides within each V-J. Welch's t-statistics and random forest reduced just over 500 V-J features to roughly 13, which were used in a naive Bayes classifier (R e1071). TCRdb's own reprocessing of the public reads used fastp at Q25 and MiXCR and kept productive beta chains. Each entry merges the rows of one CDR3 protein and shows their most common DNA and genes. TCRdb, not the original authors, processed these V and J calls. This sample lists 400,000 to 500,000 distinct CDR3 sequences; roughly an eighth were detected once. Around 5.3% of the sample belongs to the ten largest clones.

This record comes from a study of T cells in Graves' hyperthyroidism and ophthalmopathy (dated by TCRdb to the late 2010s). For context, the study as a whole: Peripheral blood was collected at initial diagnosis, before any treatment. TCR Vbeta CDR3 sequencing of some 140 peripheral blood samples (fewer than 45 ophthalmopathy, roughly 74 hyperthyroidism and roughly 17 progressor patients) is reported in the paper. Prospective prediction of ophthalmopathy was tested in an independent validation cohort of fewer than 20 hyperthyroidism patients and 15 to 17 patients who later progressed to ophthalmopathy. Thyroid tissue and blood T-cell repertoires from six Graves' hyperthyroidism patients were also compared in the study. Once sampling was done, hyperthyroidism patients were given methimazole at a starting dose of 30 mg daily, whereas ophthalmopathy patients were given high-dose intravenous methylprednisolone. To identify TCR V-J signatures that set the groups apart, the researchers used a discovery cohort of 100 patients, made up of about 44 with Graves' ophthalmopathy and 57 with stable Graves' hyperthyroidism. The 75 to 100 discovery patients were randomly split 7:3 into training and test sets. Broader findings and caveats from the paper: No statistical method was used to fix the sample size in advance, and group allocation was not hidden from the investigators. Most expanded thyroid clonotypes (frequency above 0.001) were also found in blood, which suggests that blood repertoires may mirror thyroid immune responses. In validation, the model predicted progression to ophthalmopathy a median of around six months before onset, with approximately 68% sensitivity and just under 75% specificity. A model built on a 13 V-J signature distinguished ophthalmopathy from stable hyperthyroidism, reaching 87.88% sensitivity and about 81% specificity in cross-validation and 80%/75% in testing.

Including cysteine and phenylalanine, the CDR3 has 12 amino acids. CDR3 DNA is the only sequence kept; it has 36 bases, read in frame from the first base. The germline V gene (reference sequence) yields SEHNR for CDR1 and FQNEAQ for CDR2. At the junction V is shortened by 5 bases and J by 5 bases, with 10 bases in between. The sequence is built from TRBV7-9 and TRBJ2-7; the D gene is not confidently resolved. The sequenced sample consisted of blood. The sequence came from a young woman with Graves' hyperthyroidism. The DNA reads TGTGCCAGCAGCCGAACTTGGGACGAGCAGTACTTC. Translation gives CASSRTWDEQYF.